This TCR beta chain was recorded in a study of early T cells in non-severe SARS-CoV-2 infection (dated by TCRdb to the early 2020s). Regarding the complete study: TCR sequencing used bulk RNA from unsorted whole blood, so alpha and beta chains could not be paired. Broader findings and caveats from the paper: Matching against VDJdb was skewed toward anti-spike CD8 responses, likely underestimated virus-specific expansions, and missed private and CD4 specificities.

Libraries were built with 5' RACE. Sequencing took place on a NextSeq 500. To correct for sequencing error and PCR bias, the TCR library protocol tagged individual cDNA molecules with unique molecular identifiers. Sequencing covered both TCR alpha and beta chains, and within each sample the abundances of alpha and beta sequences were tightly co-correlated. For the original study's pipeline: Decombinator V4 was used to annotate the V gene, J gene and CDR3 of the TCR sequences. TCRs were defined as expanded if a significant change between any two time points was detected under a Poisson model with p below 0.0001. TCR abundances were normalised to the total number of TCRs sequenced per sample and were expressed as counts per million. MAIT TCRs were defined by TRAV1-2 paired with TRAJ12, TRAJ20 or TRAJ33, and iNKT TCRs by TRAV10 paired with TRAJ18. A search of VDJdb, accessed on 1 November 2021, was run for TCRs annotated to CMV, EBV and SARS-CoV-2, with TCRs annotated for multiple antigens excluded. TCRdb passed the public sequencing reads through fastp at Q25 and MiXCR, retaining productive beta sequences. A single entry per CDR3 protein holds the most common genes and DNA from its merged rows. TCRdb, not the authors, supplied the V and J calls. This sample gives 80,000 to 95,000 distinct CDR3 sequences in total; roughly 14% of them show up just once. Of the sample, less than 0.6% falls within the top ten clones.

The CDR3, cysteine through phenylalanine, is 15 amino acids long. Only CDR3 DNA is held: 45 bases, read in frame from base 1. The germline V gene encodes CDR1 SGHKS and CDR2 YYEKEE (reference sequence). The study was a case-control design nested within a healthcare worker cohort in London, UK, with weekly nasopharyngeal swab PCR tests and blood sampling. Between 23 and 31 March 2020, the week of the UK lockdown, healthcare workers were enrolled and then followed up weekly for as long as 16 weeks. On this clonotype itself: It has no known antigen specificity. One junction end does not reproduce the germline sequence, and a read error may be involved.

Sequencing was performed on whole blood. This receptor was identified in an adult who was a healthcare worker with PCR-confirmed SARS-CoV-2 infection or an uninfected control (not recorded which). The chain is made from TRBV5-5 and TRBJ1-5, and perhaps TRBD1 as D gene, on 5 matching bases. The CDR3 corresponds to CVSTVRPGENQPQHF. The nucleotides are TGTGTCAGCACCGTTAGACCGGGGGAGAATCAGCCCCAGCATTTT.